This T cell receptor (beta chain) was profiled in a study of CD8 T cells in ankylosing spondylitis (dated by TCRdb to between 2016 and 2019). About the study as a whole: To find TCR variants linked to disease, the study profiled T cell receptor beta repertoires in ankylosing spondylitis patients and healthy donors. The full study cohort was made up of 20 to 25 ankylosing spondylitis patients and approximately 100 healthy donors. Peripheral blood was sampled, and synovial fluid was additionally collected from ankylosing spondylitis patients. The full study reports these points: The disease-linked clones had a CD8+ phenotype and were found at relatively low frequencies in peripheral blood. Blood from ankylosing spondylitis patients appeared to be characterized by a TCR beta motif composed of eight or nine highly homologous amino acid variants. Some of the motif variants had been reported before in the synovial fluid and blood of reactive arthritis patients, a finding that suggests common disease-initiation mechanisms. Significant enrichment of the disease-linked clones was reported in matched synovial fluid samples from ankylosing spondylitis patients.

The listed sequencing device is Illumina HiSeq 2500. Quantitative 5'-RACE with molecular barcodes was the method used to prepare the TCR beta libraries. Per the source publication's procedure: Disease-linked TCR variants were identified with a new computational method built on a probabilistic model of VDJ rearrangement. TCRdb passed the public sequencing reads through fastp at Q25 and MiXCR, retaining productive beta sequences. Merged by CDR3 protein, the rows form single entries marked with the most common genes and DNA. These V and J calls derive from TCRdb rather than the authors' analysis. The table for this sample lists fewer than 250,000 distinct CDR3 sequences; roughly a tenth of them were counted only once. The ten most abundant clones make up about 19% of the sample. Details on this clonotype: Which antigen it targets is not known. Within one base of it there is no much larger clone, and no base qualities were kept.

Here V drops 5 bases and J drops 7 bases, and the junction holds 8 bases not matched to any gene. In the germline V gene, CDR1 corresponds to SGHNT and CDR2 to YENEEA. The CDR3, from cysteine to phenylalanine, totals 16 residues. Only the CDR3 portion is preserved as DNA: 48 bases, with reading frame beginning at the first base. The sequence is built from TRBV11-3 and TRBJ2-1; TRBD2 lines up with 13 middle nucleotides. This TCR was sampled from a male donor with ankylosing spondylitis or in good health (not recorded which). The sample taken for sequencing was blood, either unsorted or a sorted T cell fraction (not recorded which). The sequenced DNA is TGTGCCAGCAGCAACTCACGGACTAGCGGGGGTAATGAGCAGTTCTTC. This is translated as CASSNSRTSGGNEQFF.